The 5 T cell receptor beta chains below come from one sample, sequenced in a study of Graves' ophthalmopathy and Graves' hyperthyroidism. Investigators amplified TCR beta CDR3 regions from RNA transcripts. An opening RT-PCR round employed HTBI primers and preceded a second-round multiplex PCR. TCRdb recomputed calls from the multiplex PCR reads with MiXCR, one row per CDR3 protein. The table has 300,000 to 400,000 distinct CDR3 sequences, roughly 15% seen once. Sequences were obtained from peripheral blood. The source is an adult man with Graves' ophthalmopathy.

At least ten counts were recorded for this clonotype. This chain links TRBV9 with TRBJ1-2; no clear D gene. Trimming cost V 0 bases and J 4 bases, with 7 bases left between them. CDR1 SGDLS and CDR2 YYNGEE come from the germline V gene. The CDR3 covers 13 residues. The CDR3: CASSVDVGYGYTF. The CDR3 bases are TGTGCCAGCAGCGTAGATGTGGGCTATGGCTACACCTTC.

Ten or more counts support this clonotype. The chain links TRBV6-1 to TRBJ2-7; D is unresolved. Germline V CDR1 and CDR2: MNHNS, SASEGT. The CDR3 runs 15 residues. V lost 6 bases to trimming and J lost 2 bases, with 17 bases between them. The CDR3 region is CASRKGSTLTYEQYF. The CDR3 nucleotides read TGTGCCAGCAGAAAAGGTTCTACCCTGACCTACGAGCAGTACTTC.

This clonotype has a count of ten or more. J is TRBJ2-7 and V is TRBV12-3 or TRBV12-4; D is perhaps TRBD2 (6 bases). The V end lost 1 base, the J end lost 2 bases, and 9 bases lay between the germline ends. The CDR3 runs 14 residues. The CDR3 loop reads CASSLVPGAYEQYF. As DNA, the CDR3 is TGTGCCAGCAGTTTAGTTCCGGGGGCCTACGAGCAGTACTTC.

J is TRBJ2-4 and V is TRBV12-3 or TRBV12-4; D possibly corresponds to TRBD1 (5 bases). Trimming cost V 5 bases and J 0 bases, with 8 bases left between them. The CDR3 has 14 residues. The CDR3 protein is CASSTGLAKNIQYF. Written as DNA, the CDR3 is TGTGCCAGCAGTACAGGTCTAGCCAAAAACATTCAGTACTTC.

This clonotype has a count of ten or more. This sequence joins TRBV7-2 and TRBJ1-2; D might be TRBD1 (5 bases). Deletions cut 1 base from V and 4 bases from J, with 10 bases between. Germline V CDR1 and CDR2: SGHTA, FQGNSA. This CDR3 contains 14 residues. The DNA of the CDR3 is TGTGCCAGCAGCTTAGATAGGGGTCCCTATGGCTACACCTTC. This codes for CASSLDRGPYGYTF.